One and the same sample provided the 7 T cell receptor beta chains below, sequenced in a study of beta chain features in type 1 diabetes. Investigators reverse transcribed all isolated RNA, so they sequenced expressed TCRB transcripts. Sequenced by immunoSEQ multiplex PCR; TCRdb stores in-frame clones only, minus some. The table includes about 620,000 clones, roughly a sixth detected once. The material sequenced was naive CD4+ T cells from blood. These receptors were collected from a man aged 18 to 29 in good health.

CDR3 DNA sequence: TGTGCCAGCAGCGCGGGACTAGCGGGTTACAATGAGCAGTTCTTC. Translating gives CASSAGLAGYNEQFF. This chain uses TRBV7-2 with TRBJ2-1; 12 bases fit TRBD2. CDR1 is SGHTA, CDR2 FQGNSA, per germline. J lost 4 bases, V lost 5 bases, and 3 bases had no gene match. The CDR3 is made up of 15 amino acids.

This clone occurred a few times. Other DNA sequences from this sample encode an identical CDR3 as well. The V call is TRBV7-9, the J call TRBJ2-7; 13 nucleotides line up with TRBD2. CDR1 and CDR2 (germline): SEHNR, FQNEAQ (reference sequence). V dropped 3 bases and J dropped 2; count of bases not matched to a gene: 1. The CDR3 is 15 residues long. CDR3 DNA sequence: TGTGCCAGCAGCTTCGGGACTAGCGGGACCTACGAGCAGTACTTC. This codes for CASSFGTSGTYEQYF.

This chain links TRBV9 with TRBJ2-2; TRBD2 agrees at 10 bases. The CDR3 length is 17 residues. The ends lost 4 bases at V and 10 bases at J; junction bases unmatched: 16. Looked up from germline, CDR1 is SGDLS and CDR2 is YYNGEE. CDR3 DNA: TGTGCCAGCAGCTCCCGGGGGCTAGCGGGGGCCCAAGAGGAGCTGTTTTTT. This encodes CASSSRGLAGAQEELFF. Filled out from reference TRBV9 and TRBJ2-2, the complete variable domain reads DSGVTQTPKHLITATGQRVTLRCSPRSGDLSVYWYQQSLDQGLQFLIQYYNGEERAKGNILERFSAQQFPDLHSELNLSSLELGDSALYFCASSSRGLAGAQEELFFGEGSRLTVL.

This clone occurred a few times. The chain is built from TRBV18 and TRBJ2-3; D not resolved. Per germline, CDR1 KGHSH and CDR2 LQKENI. This CDR3 is built from 13 residues. The germline V and J ends were trimmed by 8 bases and 0 bases, with 9 bases remaining between them. Here the CDR3 reads CASIPLSTDTQYF. As DNA, the CDR3 is TGTGCCAGCATACCCCTGAGCACAGATACGCAGTATTTT. The full variable domain, completed using reference TRBV18 and TRBJ2-3, is NAGVMQNPRHLVRRRGQEARLRCSPMKGHSHVYWYRQLPEEGLKFMVYLQKENIIDESGMPKERFSAEFPKEGPSILRIQQVVRGDSAAYFCASIPLSTDTQYFGPGTRLTVL.

This clone has a handful of counts. The DNA for the CDR3 is TGCGCCAGCAGCCAAGACGGGTCGGGGACCCAGTACTTC. Amino acids: CASSQDGSGTQYF. The chain is built from TRBV4-3 and TRBJ2-5; D remains unclear. CDR1 and CDR2 from the germline V gene are LGHNA and YSLEER. The CDR3 consists of 13 residues. Trimming left V 0 bases short and J 7 bases short, with 9 bases between.

The V call is TRBV19, the J call TRBJ1-1; 11 bases align to TRBD1. V lost 4 bases and J lost 1; bases outside the gene matches: 5. The germline gives CDR1 LNHDA, CDR2 SQIVND (reference sequence). The CDR3 runs to 16 residues. The CDR3 coding sequence is TGTGCCAGTAGTACTTGGGACAGGGGGACGAACACTGAAGCTTTCTTT. Its translation is CASSTWDRGTNTEAFF.

The chain is built from TRBV28 and TRBJ1-2; 8 bases align to TRBD1. Germline V gene data show CDR1 as MDHEN and CDR2 as SYDVKM. V lost 2 bases and J lost 4; bases outside the gene matches: 3. CDR3 length: 14 amino acids. The DNA of the CDR3 is TGTGCCAGCAGTTTAGTCGGACAGGGCTATGGCTACACCTTC. Its translation: CASSLVGQGYGYTF.